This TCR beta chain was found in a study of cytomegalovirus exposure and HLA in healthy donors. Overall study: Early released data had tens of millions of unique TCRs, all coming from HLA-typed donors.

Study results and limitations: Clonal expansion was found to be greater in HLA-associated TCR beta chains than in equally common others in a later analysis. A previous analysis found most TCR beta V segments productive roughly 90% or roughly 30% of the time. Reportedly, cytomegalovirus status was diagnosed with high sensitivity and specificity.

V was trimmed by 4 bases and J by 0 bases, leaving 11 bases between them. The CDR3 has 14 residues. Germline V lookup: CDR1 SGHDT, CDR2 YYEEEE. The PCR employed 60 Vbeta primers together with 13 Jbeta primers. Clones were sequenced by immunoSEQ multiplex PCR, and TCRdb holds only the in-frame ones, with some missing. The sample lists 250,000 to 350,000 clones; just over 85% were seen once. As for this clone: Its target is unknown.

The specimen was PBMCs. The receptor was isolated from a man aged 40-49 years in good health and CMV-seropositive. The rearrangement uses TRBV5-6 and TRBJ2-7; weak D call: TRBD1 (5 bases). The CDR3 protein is CASSVRVPSYEQYF. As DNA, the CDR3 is TGTGCCAGCAGCGTCAGGGTTCCCTCCTACGAGCAGTACTTC.